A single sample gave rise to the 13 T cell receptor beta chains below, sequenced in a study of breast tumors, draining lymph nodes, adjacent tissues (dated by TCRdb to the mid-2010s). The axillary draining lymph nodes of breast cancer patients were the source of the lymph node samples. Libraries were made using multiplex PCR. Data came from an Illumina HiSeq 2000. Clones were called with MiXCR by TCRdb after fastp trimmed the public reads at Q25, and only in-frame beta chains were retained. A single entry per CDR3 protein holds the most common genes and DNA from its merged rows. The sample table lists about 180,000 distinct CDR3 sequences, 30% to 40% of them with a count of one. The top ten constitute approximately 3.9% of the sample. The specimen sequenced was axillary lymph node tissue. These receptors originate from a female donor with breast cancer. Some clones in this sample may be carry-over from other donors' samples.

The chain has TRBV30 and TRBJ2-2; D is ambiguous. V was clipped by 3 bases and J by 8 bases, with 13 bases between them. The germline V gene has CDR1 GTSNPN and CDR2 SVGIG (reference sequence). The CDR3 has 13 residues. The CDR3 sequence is CAWSPFLHGELFF. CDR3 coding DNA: TGTGCCTGGAGCCCGTTTTTACATGGGGAGCTGTTTTTT. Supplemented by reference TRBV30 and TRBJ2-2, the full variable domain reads SQTIHQWPATLVQPVGSPLSLECTVEGTSNPNLYWYRQAAGRGLQLLFYSVGIGQISSEVPQNLSASRPQDRQFILSSKKLLLSDSGFYLCAWSPFLHGELFFGEGSRLTVL.

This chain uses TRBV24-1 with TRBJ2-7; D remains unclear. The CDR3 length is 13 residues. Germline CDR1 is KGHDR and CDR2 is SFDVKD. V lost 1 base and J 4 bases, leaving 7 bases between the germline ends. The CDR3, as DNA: TGTGCCACCAGTGATTTTGAGCATTACGAGCAGTACTTC. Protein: CATSDFEHYEQYF.

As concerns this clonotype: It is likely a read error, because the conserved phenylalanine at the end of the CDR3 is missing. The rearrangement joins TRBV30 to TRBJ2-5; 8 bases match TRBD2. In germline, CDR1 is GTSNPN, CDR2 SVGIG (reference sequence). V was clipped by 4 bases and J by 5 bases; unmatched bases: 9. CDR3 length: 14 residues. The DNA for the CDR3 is TGTGCCTGGAAGGGACTAGGGTGCTTGGAGACCCAGTACCTC. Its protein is CAWKGLGCLETQYL.

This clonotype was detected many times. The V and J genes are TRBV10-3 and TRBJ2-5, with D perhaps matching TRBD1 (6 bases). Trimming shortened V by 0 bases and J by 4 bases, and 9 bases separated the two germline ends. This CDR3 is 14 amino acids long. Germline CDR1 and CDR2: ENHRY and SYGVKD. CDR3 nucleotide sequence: TGTGCCATCAGTGAGTCGGGGGCGGCAGAGACCCAGTACTTC. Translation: CAISESGAAETQYF.

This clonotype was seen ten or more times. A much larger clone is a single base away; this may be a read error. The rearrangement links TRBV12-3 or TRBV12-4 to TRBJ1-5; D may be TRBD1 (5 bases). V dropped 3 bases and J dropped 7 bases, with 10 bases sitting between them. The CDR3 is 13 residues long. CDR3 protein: CASSFGGGQPQHF. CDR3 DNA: TGTGCCAGCAGTTTCGGGGGGGGACAGCCCCAGCATTTT.

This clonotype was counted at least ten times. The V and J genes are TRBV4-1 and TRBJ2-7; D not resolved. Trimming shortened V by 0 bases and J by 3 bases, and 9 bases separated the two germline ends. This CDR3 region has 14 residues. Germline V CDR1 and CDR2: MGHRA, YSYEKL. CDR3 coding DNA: TGCGCCAGCAGCCAAGATCCCAGCCTCTACGAGCAGTACTTC. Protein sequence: CASSQDPSLYEQYF.

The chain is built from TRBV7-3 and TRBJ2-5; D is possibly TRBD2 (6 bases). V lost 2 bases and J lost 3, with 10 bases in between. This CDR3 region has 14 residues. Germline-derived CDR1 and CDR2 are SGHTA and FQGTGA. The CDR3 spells CASSLGGSEETQYF. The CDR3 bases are TGTGCCAGCAGCTTAGGGGGGAGCGAAGAGACCCAGTACTTC.

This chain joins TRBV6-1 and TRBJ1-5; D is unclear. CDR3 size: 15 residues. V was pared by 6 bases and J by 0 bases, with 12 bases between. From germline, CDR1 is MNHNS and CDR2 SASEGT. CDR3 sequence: CASSLTGYSNQPQHF. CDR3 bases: TGTGCCAGCAGCCTGACGGGGTATAGCAATCAGCCCCAGCATTTT.

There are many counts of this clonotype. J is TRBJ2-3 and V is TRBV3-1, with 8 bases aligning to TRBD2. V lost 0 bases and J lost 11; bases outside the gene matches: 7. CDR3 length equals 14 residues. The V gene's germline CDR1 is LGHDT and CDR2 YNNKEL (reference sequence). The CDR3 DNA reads TGTGCCAGCAGCCAAGAACACACTAGCGGAATGCAGTATTTT. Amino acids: CASSQEHTSGMQYF.

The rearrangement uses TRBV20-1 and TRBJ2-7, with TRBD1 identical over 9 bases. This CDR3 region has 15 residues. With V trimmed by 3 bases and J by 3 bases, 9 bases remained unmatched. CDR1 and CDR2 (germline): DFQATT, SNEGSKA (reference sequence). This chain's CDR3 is CSARDRDRADYEQYF. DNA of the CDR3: TGCAGTGCTAGGGACCGGGACAGGGCCGACTACGAGCAGTACTTC.

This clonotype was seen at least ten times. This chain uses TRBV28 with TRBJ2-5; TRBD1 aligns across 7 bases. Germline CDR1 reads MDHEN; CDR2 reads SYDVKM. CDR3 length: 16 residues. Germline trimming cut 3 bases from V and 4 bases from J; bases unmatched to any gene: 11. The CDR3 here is CASSFGREGAGETQYF. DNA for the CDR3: TGTGCCAGCAGTTTTGGGCGAGAGGGGGCCGGAGAGACCCAGTACTTC.

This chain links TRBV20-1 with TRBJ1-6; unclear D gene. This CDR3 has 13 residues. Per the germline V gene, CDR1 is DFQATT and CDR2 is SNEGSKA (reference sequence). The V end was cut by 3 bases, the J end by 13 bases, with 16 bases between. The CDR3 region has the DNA TGCAGTGCTAGCAACCAGGTCAATCAGCCCCTCCACTTT. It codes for CSASNQVNQPLHF.

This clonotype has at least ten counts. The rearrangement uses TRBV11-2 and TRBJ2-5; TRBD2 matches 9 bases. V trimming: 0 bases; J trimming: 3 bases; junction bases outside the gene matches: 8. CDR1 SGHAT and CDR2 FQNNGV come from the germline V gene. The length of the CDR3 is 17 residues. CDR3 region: CASSLDRRRGGKETQYF. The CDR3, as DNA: TGTGCCAGCAGCTTAGATAGGCGGCGGGGGGGGAAAGAGACCCAGTACTTC.